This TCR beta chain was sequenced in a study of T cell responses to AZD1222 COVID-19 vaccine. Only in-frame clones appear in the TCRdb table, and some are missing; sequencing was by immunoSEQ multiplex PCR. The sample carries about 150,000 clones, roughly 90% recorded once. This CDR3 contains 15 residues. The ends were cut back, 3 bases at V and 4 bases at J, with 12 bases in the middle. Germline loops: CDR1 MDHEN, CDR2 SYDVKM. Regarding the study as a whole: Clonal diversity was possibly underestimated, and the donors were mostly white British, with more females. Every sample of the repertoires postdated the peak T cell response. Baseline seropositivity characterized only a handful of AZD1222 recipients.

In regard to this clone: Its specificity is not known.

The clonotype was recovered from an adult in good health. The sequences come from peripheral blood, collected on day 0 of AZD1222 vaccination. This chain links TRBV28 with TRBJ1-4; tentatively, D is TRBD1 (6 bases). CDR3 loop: CASSFRARGNEKLFF. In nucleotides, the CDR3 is TGTGCCAGCAGTTTTAGGGCCAGGGGTAATGAAAAACTGTTTTTT.